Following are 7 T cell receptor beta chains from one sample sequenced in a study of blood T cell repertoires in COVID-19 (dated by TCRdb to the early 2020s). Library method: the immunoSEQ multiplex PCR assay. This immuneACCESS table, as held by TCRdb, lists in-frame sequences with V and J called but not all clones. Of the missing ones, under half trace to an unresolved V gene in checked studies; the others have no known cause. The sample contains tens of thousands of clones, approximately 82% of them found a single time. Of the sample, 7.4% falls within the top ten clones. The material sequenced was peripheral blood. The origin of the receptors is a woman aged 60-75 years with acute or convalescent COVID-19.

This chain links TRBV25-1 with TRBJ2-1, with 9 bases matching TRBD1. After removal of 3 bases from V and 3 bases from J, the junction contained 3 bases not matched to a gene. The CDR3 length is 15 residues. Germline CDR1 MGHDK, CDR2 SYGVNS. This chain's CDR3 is CASSDLGQGYNEQFF. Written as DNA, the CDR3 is TGTGCCAGCAGTGACCTGGGACAGGGCTACAATGAGCAGTTCTTC. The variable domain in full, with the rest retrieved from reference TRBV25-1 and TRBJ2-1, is EADIYQTPRYLVIGTGKKITLECSQTMGHDKMYWYQQDPGMELHLIHYSYGVNSTEKGDLSSESTVSRIRTEHFPLTLESARPSHTSQYLCASSDLGQGYNEQFFGPGTRLTVL.

In DNA form, the CDR3 reads TGTGCCATCAGCCCGGACAAAAGCACAGATACGCAGTATTTT. Its protein product is CAISPDKSTDTQYF. This chain joins TRBV10-3 and TRBJ2-3; D may be TRBD1 (5 bases). V lost 6 bases to trimming and J lost 0 bases, with 10 bases between them. The CDR3 runs 14 residues. Germline V gives CDR1 ENHRY, CDR2 SYGVKD.

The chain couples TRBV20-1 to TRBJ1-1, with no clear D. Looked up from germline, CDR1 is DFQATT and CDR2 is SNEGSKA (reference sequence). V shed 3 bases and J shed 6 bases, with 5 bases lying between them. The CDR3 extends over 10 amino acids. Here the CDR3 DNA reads TGCAGTGCTAGTCAGGCTGAAGCTTTCTTT. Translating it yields CSASQAEAFF.

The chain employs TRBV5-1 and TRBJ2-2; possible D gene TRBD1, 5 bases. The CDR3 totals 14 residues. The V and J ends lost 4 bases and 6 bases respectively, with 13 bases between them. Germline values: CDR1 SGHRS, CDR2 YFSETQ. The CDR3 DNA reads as TGCGCCAGCAGCCCCGCAGGGTGGGCCGGGGAGCTGTTTTTT. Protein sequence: CASSPAGWAGELFF.

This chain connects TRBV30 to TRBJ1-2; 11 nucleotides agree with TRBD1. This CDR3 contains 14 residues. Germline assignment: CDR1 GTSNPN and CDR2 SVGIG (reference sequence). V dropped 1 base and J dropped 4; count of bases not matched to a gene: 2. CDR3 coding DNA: TGTGCCTGGAGTGGGACAGGGGGCGTCTATGGCTACACCTTC. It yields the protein CAWSGTGGVYGYTF.

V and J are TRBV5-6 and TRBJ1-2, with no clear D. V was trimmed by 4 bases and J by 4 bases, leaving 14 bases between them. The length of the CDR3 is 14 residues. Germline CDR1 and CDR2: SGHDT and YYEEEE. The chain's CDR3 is CASSLGTGVYGYTF. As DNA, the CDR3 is TGTGCCAGCAGCCTCGGTACCGGGGTCTATGGCTACACCTTC.

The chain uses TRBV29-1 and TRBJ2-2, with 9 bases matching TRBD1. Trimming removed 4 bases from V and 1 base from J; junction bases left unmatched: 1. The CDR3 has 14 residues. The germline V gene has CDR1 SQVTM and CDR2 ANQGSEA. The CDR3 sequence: CSVAGQGNTGELFF. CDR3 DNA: TGCAGCGTTGCGGGACAGGGGAACACCGGGGAGCTGTTTTTT.